Below are 25 T cell receptor beta chains sequenced from a single sample in a study of T-cell memory formation after mild COVID-19. TCRdb passed the 5' RACE reads through MiXCR, listing each CDR3 protein once. Of roughly 400,000 distinct CDR3 sequences in the sample, 15% to 20% were seen once. Sequences were obtained from PBMCs or a T cell subset sorted from them (not recorded which). The receptor set was obtained from a man younger than 35 who had mild COVID-19 (a few samples of this study predate the infection). Cell type and time point are not known.

This clonotype was counted at least ten times. V is TRBV21-1 and J is TRBJ2-6; TRBD1 is the table's D call and was not checked against the DNA. TRBV21-1 is flagged as a pseudogene. This CDR3 has 19 amino acids. In DNA form, the CDR3 reads TGTGCCAGCAGCAAAGCCTGGGACATCCCCCTCTCTGGGGCCAACGTCCTGACTTTC. Amino acid sequence: CASSKAWDIPLSGANVLTF.

The chain combines TRBV6-2 or TRBV6-3 with TRBJ2-7, with TRBD2 matching 9 bases. After removal of 7 bases from V and 2 bases from J, the junction contained 3 bases not matched to a gene. The CDR3 runs to 13 residues. Germline V gene sequence: CDR1 MNHEY, CDR2 SVGEGT. This CDR3 is CASKIAGAYEQYF. DNA for the CDR3: TGTGCCAGCAAGATAGCGGGGGCCTACGAGCAGTACTTC.

The table lists this clonotype with a few counts. CDR3 residues: CASSSGTVGLGGYTF. The CDR3 nucleotides are TGTGCCAGCAGTTCAGGGACAGTCGGCTTGGGCGGCTACACCTTC. This chain links TRBV28 with TRBJ1-2; 7 bases align to TRBD1. The CDR3 is 15 residues long. The trim removed 4 bases at V and 8 bases at J, leaving 13 bases unmatched. Germline CDR1 MDHEN, CDR2 SYDVKM.

The chain links TRBV7-8 to TRBJ1-2, with 12 bases lining up with TRBD1. The V segment lost 5 bases and the J segment 0 bases; nucleotides outside the gene matches: 4. The CDR3 runs 16 residues. Germline V gene lookup returns CDR1 SGHVS and CDR2 FQNEAQ. CDR3 sequence (DNA): TGTGCCAGCAGCCACGGGACAGGGGGCTCTAACTATGGCTACACCTTC. Its protein product is CASSHGTGGSNYGYTF.

The chain couples TRBV29-1 to TRBJ2-7; 7 nucleotides line up with TRBD1. The junction had 11 bases not matched to a gene; V was cut back by 5 bases and J by 7 bases. Germline CDR1 is SQVTM and CDR2 is ANQGSEA. The CDR3 consists of 13 residues. The DNA of the CDR3 is TGCAGCGTTAATAGAGAGGGGGCGAGTGAGCAGTACGTC. Protein sequence: CSVNREGASEQYV.

This chain joins TRBV7-8 and TRBJ2-3; 9 nucleotides align to TRBD2. Germline V gene lookup returns CDR1 SGHVS and CDR2 FQNEAQ. Trimming removed 6 bases from V and 0 bases from J; junction bases left unmatched: 7. CDR3 length equals 16 residues. This CDR3 is CASSPMLAGSTDTQYF. The CDR3 DNA is TGTGCCAGCAGTCCAATGCTAGCGGGGAGCACAGATACGCAGTATTTT.

The chain uses TRBV7-9 and TRBJ2-6; 7 positions match TRBD2. V lost 8 bases to trimming and J lost 2 bases; unmatched junction nucleotides: 3. The germline CDR1 and CDR2 sequences are SEHNR and FQNEAQ (reference sequence). The CDR3 is 14 amino acids. The DNA for the CDR3 is TGTGCCAGCGGTACTAGCGCTGGGGCCAACGTCCTGACTTTC. Amino acids: CASGTSAGANVLTF.

The chain has TRBV7-9 and TRBJ1-3; no clear D gene. V lost 5 bases and J 3 bases, leaving 8 bases between the germline ends. CDR1 is SEHNR and CDR2 is FQNEAQ in the germline V gene (reference sequence). The CDR3 contains 13 residues. CDR3 residues: CASSHGDGNTIYF. The CDR3, as DNA: TGTGCCAGCAGCCACGGGGATGGAAACACCATATATTTT. The full variable domain, rest sourced from reference TRBV7-9 and TRBJ1-3, is DTGVSQNPRHKITKRGQNVTFRCDPISEHNRLYWYRQTLGQGPEFLTYFQNEAQLEKSRLLSDRFSAERPKGSFSTLEIQRTEQGDSAMYLCASSHGDGNTIYFGEGSWLTVV.

The table lists this clonotype with a few counts. The chain combines TRBV7-9 with TRBJ2-7, with D unclear. Per germline, CDR1 SEHNR and CDR2 FQNEAQ (reference sequence). The CDR3 is 14 amino acids. Trimming removed 1 base from V and 0 bases from J, with 7 bases in between. CDR3 bases: TGTGCCAGCAGCTTAGGTGGGTTCTCCTACGAGCAGTACTTC. It encodes CASSLGGFSYEQYF.

This clonotype has only a few counts. CDR3 DNA: TGTGCCAGCAGCTCCACGACGGGAGCTAACTATGGCTACACCTTC. This encodes CASSSTTGANYGYTF. The rearrangement joins TRBV7-2 to TRBJ1-2, with unresolved D. CDR1 and CDR2 from the germline V gene are SGHTA and FQGNSA. The length of the CDR3 is 15 residues. The ends were cut back, 4 bases at V and 0 bases at J, with 12 bases in the middle.

This clonotype was recorded only once. The chain employs TRBV18 and TRBJ2-5, with 7 bases identical to TRBD2. Trimming at V came to 2 bases and at J to 2 bases, leaving 5 bases not matched to a gene. The germline CDR1 and CDR2 sequences are KGHSH and LQKENI. This CDR3 contains 15 residues. CDR3 amino acids: CASSPGLAEQETQYF. The CDR3 nucleotides read TGTGCCAGCTCACCAGGGCTAGCGGAACAAGAGACCCAGTACTTC.

A few counts support this clonotype. The chain recombines TRBV7-2 with TRBJ2-7, with D unclear. CDR1 is SGHTA and CDR2 is FQGNSA in the germline V gene. The CDR3 totals 13 residues. Trimming pared 7 bases from V and 0 bases from J, leaving 10 bases between. This CDR3 reads CASTRRSSYEQYF. The CDR3 DNA reads TGTGCCAGCACCCGTCGGAGCTCCTACGAGCAGTACTTC.

The chain employs TRBV7-8 and TRBJ2-2, with 7 nucleotides matching TRBD2. Germline-derived CDR1 and CDR2 are SGHVS and FQNEAQ. V lost 2 bases to trimming and J lost 5 bases; unmatched junction nucleotides: 5. The CDR3 totals 15 residues. CDR3 coding DNA: TGTGCCAGCAGCTTATATGCTAGCGGAACCGGGGAGCTGTTTTTT. It is translated as CASSLYASGTGELFF.

The chain links TRBV10-3 to TRBJ2-3, with 9 nucleotides matching TRBD1. The germline V gene has CDR1 ENHRY and CDR2 SYGVKD. CDR3 length: 14 amino acids. J gave up 2 bases and V 10 bases, and 7 bases lay outside the gene matches. CDR3 sequence (DNA): TGTGCCACATCCGGGACAGGGCTCACAGATACGCAGTATTTT. Translation gives CATSGTGLTDTQYF.

The chain combines TRBV7-2 with TRBJ1-2, with 7 bases identical to TRBD1. The germline gives CDR1 SGHTA, CDR2 FQGNSA. This CDR3 comprises 14 residues. V was clipped by 5 bases and J by 1 base; unmatched bases: 4. In nucleotides, the CDR3 is TGTGCCAGCAGCCTCAGGGGGGATAACTATGGCTACACCTTC. Its protein product is CASSLRGDNYGYTF. Full variable domain (rest looked up from reference TRBV7-2 and TRBJ1-2): GAGVSQSPSNKVTEKGKDVELRCDPISGHTALYWYRQSLGQGLEFLIYFQGNSAPDKSGLPSDRFSAERTGGSVSTLTIQRTQQEDSAVYLCASSLRGDNYGYTFGSGTRLTVV.

This clonotype was picked up a small number of times. CDR3: CASSDQAGTNTEAFF. The DNA for the CDR3 is TGTGCCAGCAGTGATCAGGCAGGGACGAACACTGAAGCTTTCTTT. This chain connects TRBV6-1 to TRBJ1-1; D is perhaps TRBD1 (5 bases). Trimming pared 3 bases from V and 1 base from J, leaving 12 bases between. Germline loops: CDR1 MNHNS, CDR2 SASEGT. This CDR3 has 15 amino acids.

There are a few counts of this clonotype. The chain uses TRBV5-1 and TRBJ2-7; 11 bases align to TRBD1. Germline V CDR1 and CDR2: SGHRS, YFSETQ. The CDR3 sequence is 15 residues long. V shed 4 bases, J shed 1 base, and the junction held 4 bases outside the gene matches. The CDR3 DNA is TGCGCCAGCAGCGTCGGACAGGGGGCTTCCTACGAGCAGTACGTC. It specifies CASSVGQGASYEQYV.

In its sample, this clonotype was seen a few times. The rearrangement links TRBV19 to TRBJ2-6, with 10 bases lining up with TRBD1. V shed 10 bases and J 1 base; nucleotides not matched to a gene: 7. The V gene's germline CDR1 is LNHDA and CDR2 SQIVND (reference sequence). The CDR3 loop spans 16 amino acids. The DNA for the CDR3 is TGTGCCACCTGCCGGGACAGGGGATCTGGGGCCAACGTCCTGACTTTC. Its translation: CATCRDRGSGANVLTF.

This rearrangement joins TRBV20-1 to TRBJ1-1; D not certain. Trimming stripped 6 bases from V and 7 bases from J, with 18 bases between. The CDR3 totals 13 residues. Germline V gene data show CDR1 as DFQATT and CDR2 as SNEGSKA (reference sequence). The CDR3 nucleotides are TGCAGTGCCCCACGTTCGTGGGAAAGTGAAGCTTTCTTT. Protein sequence: CSAPRSWESEAFF.

This chain links TRBV6-2 or TRBV6-3 with TRBJ1-1, with 9 nucleotides matching TRBD1. The CDR3 covers 18 residues. CDR1 and CDR2 from the germline V gene are MNHEY and SVGEGT. Unmatched junction bases numbered 14, after V lost 4 bases and J lost 2 bases. CDR3 amino acids: CASSSFRTGDGRNTEAFF. In nucleotides, the CDR3 is TGTGCCAGCAGTTCTTTCCGGACAGGGGATGGGCGAAACACTGAAGCTTTCTTT.

In its sample, this clonotype was seen a few times. The V call is TRBV6-5, the J call TRBJ1-4, with D possibly being TRBD1 (6 bases). V was pared by 4 bases and J by 3 bases, with 12 bases between. Looked up from germline, CDR1 is MNHEY and CDR2 is SVGAGI. The CDR3 contains 15 residues. In nucleotides, the CDR3 is TGTGCCAGCAGTTCCGGGGGGGCCGCTAATGAAAAACTGTTTTTT. Protein sequence: CASSSGGAANEKLFF.

This clonotype was counted only a few times. The chain couples TRBV11-3 to TRBJ1-6, with D hard to call. The germline V gene has CDR1 SGHNT and CDR2 YENEEA. The CDR3 contains 13 residues. The V gene lost 1 base and the J gene lost 7 bases, with 5 bases spanning the gap. CDR3 in amino acids: CASSLGRNSPLHF. In DNA, the CDR3 is TGTGCCAGCAGCTTAGGCCGGAATTCACCCCTCCACTTT.

This clonotype was observed a handful of times. This chain uses TRBV11-2 with TRBJ2-1; 9 nucleotides match TRBD1. The CDR3 loop spans 17 amino acids. The germline V gene has CDR1 SGHAT and CDR2 FQNNGV. V shed 5 bases, J shed 3 bases, and the junction held 11 bases outside the gene matches. As DNA, the CDR3 is TGTGCCAGCAGCCCCATGGAGGGACAGGGCCTCTACAATGAGCAGTTCTTC. Amino acids: CASSPMEGQGLYNEQFF.

The chain has TRBV11-2 and TRBJ1-2; 8 bases agree with TRBD1. The germline V gene has CDR1 SGHAT and CDR2 FQNNGV. The ends lost 5 bases at V and 5 bases at J; junction bases unmatched: 16. This CDR3 has 17 amino acids. CDR3 sequence: CASSATILTGVWYGYTF. The CDR3 nucleotides read TGTGCCAGCAGCGCGACCATACTGACAGGGGTTTGGTATGGCTACACCTTC.

This clonotype was counted only a few times. V gene TRBV2 combines with J gene TRBJ1-6, with D tentatively TRBD1 (6 bases). The CDR3 loop spans 14 amino acids. V lost 4 bases, J lost 6 bases, and 10 bases lay in between. CDR1 is SNHLY, CDR2 FYNNEI, per germline. CDR3 DNA: TGTGCCAGCAGTGCGGGACAATCTAATTCACCCCTCCACTTT. Translated, it gives CASSAGQSNSPLHF. Full variable domain (outside the CDR3, taken from reference TRBV2 and TRBJ1-6): EPEVTQTPSHQVTQMGQEVILRCVPISNHLYFYWYRQILGQKVEFLVSFYNNEISEKSEIFDDQFSVERPDGSNFTLKIRSTKLEDSAMYFCASSAGQSNSPLHFGNGTRLTVT.